This is a list of T cell receptor beta chains from one sample in a study of response to subunit inactivated influenza vaccine. A single record per CDR3 protein comes from TCRdb applying MiXCR to the RT-PCR reads. There are 800,000 or so distinct CDR3 sequences in the sample; about 20% occur only once, and 10% lies in the top ten. The sequencing here drew on PBMCs from blood, taken more than 4 days after vaccination. The receptors shown here come from a man aged 45-65 years who received an inactivated influenza vaccine. The CDR3 runs from the conserved cysteine through the conserved F or W. Fields, in order: D gene, J gene, CDR3 length, clone size, V gene, CDR3 protein, CDR3 DNA. D genes are given only for firm matches. Expanded clones get a size class; other rows say once, few or many, or leave the size out.

D gene: TRBD2
J gene: TRBJ2-7
CDR3 length: 14
clone size: many
V gene: TRBV3-1
CDR3 protein: CASSQTSGSYEQYF
CDR3 DNA: TGTGCCAGCAGCCAAACTAGCGGGAGTTACGAGCAGTACTTC

D gene: TRBD1
J gene: TRBJ1-5
CDR3 length: 13
clone size: -
V gene: TRBV6-1
CDR3 protein: CASSVGQGKPQHF
CDR3 DNA: TGTGCCAGCAGTGTCGGACAGGGGAAGCCCCAGCATTTT

D gene: -
J gene: TRBJ2-7
CDR3 length: 11
clone size: -
V gene: TRBV29-1
CDR3 protein: CSVDFRDEQYF
CDR3 DNA: TGCAGCGTTGACTTCCGGGACGAGCAGTACTTC

D gene: TRBD1
J gene: TRBJ1-1
CDR3 length: 15
clone size: -
V gene: TRBV7-8
CDR3 protein: CASSSLGQPNTEAFF
CDR3 DNA: TGTGCCAGCAGCTCTCTGGGACAGCCGAACACTGAAGCTTTCTTT

D gene: -
J gene: TRBJ2-5
CDR3 length: 15
clone size: -
V gene: TRBV18
CDR3 protein: CASSPLGTAKETQYF
CDR3 DNA: TGTGCCAGCTCACCTCTGGGGACGGCGAAGGAGACCCAGTACTTC

D gene: TRBD2
J gene: TRBJ2-1
CDR3 length: 15
clone size: few
V gene: TRBV27
CDR3 protein: CASSLASGAFGEQFF
CDR3 DNA: TGTGCCAGCAGTTTGGCTAGCGGGGCCTTCGGTGAGCAGTTCTTC

D gene: -
J gene: TRBJ2-3
CDR3 length: 16
clone size: few
V gene: TRBV27
CDR3 protein: CASSLAKGLSTDTQYF
CDR3 DNA: TGTGCCAGCAGTTTAGCGAAGGGGCTTAGCACAGATACGCAGTATTTT

D gene: TRBD2
J gene: TRBJ2-7
CDR3 length: 14
clone size: -
V gene: TRBV20-1
CDR3 protein: CSADVPGLNYEQYF
CDR3 DNA: TGCAGTGCTGACGTACCGGGACTAAACTACGAGCAGTACTTC

D gene: -
J gene: TRBJ2-3
CDR3 length: 12
clone size: -
V gene: TRBV15
CDR3 protein: CATRGIADTQYF
CDR3 DNA: TGTGCCACCCGGGGAATAGCGGATACGCAGTATTTT

D gene: TRBD1
J gene: TRBJ2-7
CDR3 length: 16
clone size: many
V gene: TRBV4-1
CDR3 protein: CASSQGFAGGLREQYF
CDR3 DNA: TGCGCCAGCAGCCAAGGTTTCGCAGGGGGTCTAAGAGAGCAGTACTTC

D gene: TRBD2
J gene: TRBJ2-1
CDR3 length: 19
clone size: -
V gene: TRBV5-4
CDR3 protein: CASSLAGLLGLAGDNEQFF
CDR3 DNA: TGTGCCAGCAGCTTGGCCGGGCTACTGGGACTAGCGGGGGATAATGAGCAGTTCTTC

D gene: -
J gene: TRBJ2-7
CDR3 length: 13
clone size: few
V gene: TRBV6-6
CDR3 protein: CASRMRSGDEQYF
CDR3 DNA: TGTGCCAGCAGGATGCGGTCTGGCGACGAGCAGTACTTC

D gene: -
J gene: TRBJ2-7
CDR3 length: 14
clone size: -
V gene: TRBV6-2/TRBV6-3
CDR3 protein: CASSYHQAIYEQYF
CDR3 DNA: TGTGCCAGCAGTTACCACCAGGCGATCTACGAGCAGTACTTC

D gene: TRBD2
J gene: TRBJ2-3
CDR3 length: 17
clone size: -
V gene: TRBV6-5
CDR3 protein: CASNYGTSGIRTDTQYF
CDR3 DNA: TGTGCCAGCAATTATGGGACTAGCGGGATTAGGACAGATACGCAGTATTTT

D gene: TRBD1
J gene: TRBJ2-5
CDR3 length: 14
clone size: -
V gene: TRBV4-3
CDR3 protein: CASKDRGPPETQYF
CDR3 DNA: TGCGCCAGCAAAGACAGGGGGCCCCCAGAGACCCAGTACTTC

D gene: -
J gene: TRBJ2-3
CDR3 length: 17
clone size: -
V gene: TRBV28
CDR3 protein: CASSPLDTTSARHTQYF
CDR3 DNA: TGTGCCAGCAGTCCCCTGGACACAACGTCCGCCCGTCATACGCAGTATTTT

D gene: -
J gene: TRBJ1-1
CDR3 length: 13
clone size: -
V gene: TRBV12-3/TRBV12-4
CDR3 protein: CASRSTLNTEAFF
CDR3 DNA: TGTGCCAGCAGGTCGACCCTAAACACTGAAGCTTTCTTT

D gene: -
J gene: TRBJ2-7
CDR3 length: 11
clone size: many
V gene: TRBV28
CDR3 protein: CASSLGQRQYF
CDR3 DNA: TGTGCCAGCAGTTTAGGCCAGCGGCAGTACTTC

D gene: -
J gene: TRBJ2-2
CDR3 length: 15
clone size: -
V gene: TRBV7-3
CDR3 protein: CASSLMGPNTEELFF
CDR3 DNA: TGTGCCAGCAGCTTAATGGGGCCAAACACCGAGGAGCTGTTTTTT

D gene: -
J gene: TRBJ2-1
CDR3 length: 12
clone size: few
V gene: TRBV29-1
CDR3 protein: CSVEENYNEQFF
CDR3 DNA: TGCAGCGTTGAGGAGAATTACAATGAGCAGTTCTTC

D gene: -
J gene: TRBJ1-5
CDR3 length: 13
clone size: -
V gene: TRBV25-1
CDR3 protein: CASSEAGNQPQHF
CDR3 DNA: TGTGCCAGCAGTGAGGCTGGGAATCAGCCCCAGCATTTT

D gene: -
J gene: TRBJ2-7
CDR3 length: 15
clone size: -
V gene: TRBV6-5
CDR3 protein: CASSYLAGTSYEQYF
CDR3 DNA: TGTGCCAGCAGTTACCTTGCGGGGACCTCCTACGAGCAGTACTTC

D gene: -
J gene: TRBJ2-5
CDR3 length: 11
clone size: few
V gene: TRBV20-1
CDR3 protein: CSANGRGTQYF
CDR3 DNA: TGCAGTGCTAATGGACGGGGGACCCAGTACTTC

D gene: -
J gene: TRBJ2-7
CDR3 length: 13
clone size: many
V gene: TRBV27
CDR3 protein: CASRPTRTAEQYF
CDR3 DNA: TGTGCCAGCAGACCGACTCGCACGGCCGAGCAGTACTTC

D gene: -
J gene: TRBJ2-3
CDR3 length: 13
clone size: -
V gene: TRBV25-1
CDR3 protein: CASSDTGRPTQYF
CDR3 DNA: TGTGCCAGCAGTGATACAGGGAGGCCGACGCAGTATTTT

D gene: -
J gene: TRBJ2-1
CDR3 length: 15
clone size: few
V gene: TRBV10-3
CDR3 protein: CAISESKANLNEQFF
CDR3 DNA: TGTGCCATCAGTGAGTCGAAGGCTAATTTAAATGAGCAGTTCTTC

D gene: TRBD1
J gene: TRBJ2-3
CDR3 length: 14
clone size: once
V gene: TRBV7-6
CDR3 protein: CASSTIAGTVTQYF
CDR3 DNA: TGTGCCAGCAGCACAATAGCAGGGACAGTTACGCAGTATTTT

D gene: -
J gene: TRBJ2-7
CDR3 length: 14
clone size: -
V gene: TRBV12-3/TRBV12-4
CDR3 protein: CASSPDSLPYEQYF
CDR3 DNA: TGTGCCAGCAGCCCGGACAGCCTCCCGTACGAGCAGTACTTC

D gene: -
J gene: TRBJ2-4
CDR3 length: 14
clone size: -
V gene: TRBV7-2
CDR3 protein: CASSSTNSKNIQYF
CDR3 DNA: TGTGCCAGCAGCTCAACAAATAGCAAAAACATTCAGTACTTC

D gene: -
J gene: TRBJ2-1
CDR3 length: 15
clone size: -
V gene: TRBV5-5
CDR3 protein: CASSFVFFGSNEQFF
CDR3 DNA: TGTGCCAGCAGCTTTGTCTTTTTCGGTTCCAATGAGCAGTTCTTC

D gene: -
J gene: TRBJ2-5
CDR3 length: 16
clone size: few
V gene: TRBV11-2
CDR3 protein: CASSPWMTSPQETQYF
CDR3 DNA: TGTGCCAGCAGCCCCTGGATGACAAGCCCCCAAGAGACCCAGTACTTC

D gene: -
J gene: TRBJ2-1
CDR3 length: 14
clone size: many
V gene: TRBV20-1
CDR3 protein: CSASTLALLDEQFF
CDR3 DNA: TGCAGTGCTAGCACCCTAGCCCTTCTCGATGAGCAGTTCTTC

D gene: TRBD2
J gene: TRBJ2-7
CDR3 length: 16
clone size: few
V gene: TRBV4-2
CDR3 protein: CASSQGLLATAYEQYF
CDR3 DNA: TGTGCCAGCAGCCAGGGCTTACTAGCGACGGCCTACGAGCAGTACTTC

D gene: -
J gene: TRBJ2-5
CDR3 length: 14
clone size: -
V gene: TRBV11-3
CDR3 protein: CASSFQSVTLAQYF
CDR3 DNA: TGTGCCAGCAGCTTCCAGTCAGTCACATTGGCCCAGTACTTC

D gene: -
J gene: TRBJ2-7
CDR3 length: 14
clone size: few
V gene: TRBV4-2
CDR3 protein: CASRSDSPLGKQYF
CDR3 DNA: TGTGCCAGCAGGTCCGATTCCCCCTTAGGGAAGCAGTACTTC

D gene: TRBD1
J gene: TRBJ2-1
CDR3 length: 17
clone size: -
V gene: TRBV15
CDR3 protein: CATSSYYPGQGIYEQFF
CDR3 DNA: TGTGCCACCAGCAGTTACTACCCGGGACAGGGAATCTATGAGCAGTTCTTC

D gene: -
J gene: TRBJ2-7
CDR3 length: 15
clone size: -
V gene: TRBV11-2
CDR3 protein: CASSYDGQSSYEQYF
CDR3 DNA: TGTGCCAGCAGCTACGACGGCCAGAGCTCCTACGAGCAGTACTTC

D gene: TRBD1
J gene: TRBJ2-2
CDR3 length: 16
clone size: -
V gene: TRBV4-3
CDR3 protein: CASSPTGGTKTGELFF
CDR3 DNA: TGCGCCAGCAGCCCGACAGGGGGTACGAAAACCGGGGAGCTGTTTTTT

D gene: -
J gene: TRBJ2-2
CDR3 length: 12
clone size: -
V gene: TRBV4-2
CDR3 protein: CASSQFTGELFF
CDR3 DNA: TGTGCCAGCAGCCAATTCACCGGGGAGCTGTTTTTT

D gene: -
J gene: TRBJ2-3
CDR3 length: 16
clone size: -
V gene: TRBV5-1
CDR3 protein: CASSKWTTTSTDTQYF
CDR3 DNA: TGCGCCAGCAGCAAGTGGACTACCACCTCCACAGATACGCAGTATTTT

D gene: TRBD1
J gene: TRBJ1-6
CDR3 length: 20
clone size: -
V gene: TRBV5-1
CDR3 protein: CASSSDPLGQRVSYNSPLHF
CDR3 DNA: TGCGCCAGCAGTTCAGACCCTTTGGGACAGCGCGTGTCCTATAATTCACCCCTCCACTTT

D gene: -
J gene: TRBJ2-1
CDR3 length: 16
clone size: few
V gene: TRBV7-9
CDR3 protein: CASSLGGARINNEQFF
CDR3 DNA: TGTGCCAGCAGCTTAGGGGGGGCTCGGATTAACAATGAGCAGTTCTTC

D gene: TRBD1
J gene: TRBJ2-7
CDR3 length: 13
clone size: -
V gene: TRBV28
CDR3 protein: CASRPGQGGEQYF
CDR3 DNA: TGTGCCAGCAGACCCGGACAGGGAGGAGAGCAGTACTTC

D gene: -
J gene: TRBJ1-1
CDR3 length: 13
clone size: few
V gene: TRBV20-1
CDR3 protein: CSVRRADGTEAFF
CDR3 DNA: TGCAGTGTTCGACGGGCCGATGGCACTGAAGCTTTCTTT

D gene: -
J gene: TRBJ1-5
CDR3 length: 16
clone size: -
V gene: TRBV24-1
CDR3 protein: CATSDSPGISNQPQHF
CDR3 DNA: TGTGCCACCAGTGATTCTCCAGGGATCAGCAATCAGCCCCAGCATTTT

D gene: -
J gene: TRBJ2-7
CDR3 length: 15
clone size: -
V gene: TRBV5-1
CDR3 protein: CASSLVPGPRNEQYF
CDR3 DNA: TGCGCCAGCAGCTTGGTGCCAGGCCCCCGGAACGAGCAGTACTTC

D gene: TRBD1
J gene: TRBJ2-7
CDR3 length: 14
clone size: many
V gene: TRBV7-9
CDR3 protein: CASSLEGTAYEQYF
CDR3 DNA: TGTGCCAGCAGCCTAGAAGGGACAGCCTACGAGCAGTACTTC

D gene: TRBD2
J gene: TRBJ2-7
CDR3 length: 15
clone size: many
V gene: TRBV9
CDR3 protein: CASSAMGGSVSEQYF
CDR3 DNA: TGTGCCAGCAGCGCCATGGGGGGGAGTGTCTCCGAGCAGTACTTC

D gene: TRBD1
J gene: TRBJ2-4
CDR3 length: 13
clone size: many
V gene: TRBV29-1
CDR3 protein: CSVKGQGKNIQYF
CDR3 DNA: TGCAGCGTGAAAGGACAGGGGAAAAACATTCAGTACTTC

D gene: TRBD2
J gene: TRBJ2-3
CDR3 length: 15
clone size: few
V gene: TRBV18
CDR3 protein: CASSRVAGSTDTQYF
CDR3 DNA: TGTGCCAGCTCACGTGTAGCGGGTAGCACAGATACGCAGTATTTT

D gene: -
J gene: TRBJ2-7
CDR3 length: 15
clone size: -
V gene: TRBV9
CDR3 protein: CASSVGWGFSYEQYF
CDR3 DNA: TGTGCCAGCAGCGTAGGATGGGGGTTCTCCTACGAGCAGTACTTC

D gene: -
J gene: TRBJ2-3
CDR3 length: 13
clone size: many
V gene: TRBV5-6
CDR3 protein: CASSFPVTDTQYF
CDR3 DNA: TGTGCCAGCAGCTTCCCAGTCACAGATACGCAGTATTTT

D gene: -
J gene: TRBJ2-7
CDR3 length: 15
clone size: few
V gene: TRBV6-1
CDR3 protein: CASSEVGGWGYEQYF
CDR3 DNA: TGTGCCAGCAGTGAAGTAGGGGGGTGGGGCTACGAGCAGTACTTC

D gene: -
J gene: TRBJ2-1
CDR3 length: 17
clone size: -
V gene: TRBV6-2/TRBV6-3
CDR3 protein: CASLGQGLQRSYNEQFF
CDR3 DNA: TGTGCCAGCCTGGGTCAGGGGCTTCAACGCTCCTACAATGAGCAGTTCTTC

D gene: TRBD2
J gene: TRBJ2-1
CDR3 length: 17
clone size: few
V gene: TRBV29-1
CDR3 protein: CSVGTLAGGPSYNEQFF
CDR3 DNA: TGCAGCGTTGGGACCCTAGCGGGAGGGCCGTCCTACAATGAGCAGTTCTTC

D gene: -
J gene: TRBJ1-1
CDR3 length: 15
clone size: once
V gene: TRBV4-3
CDR3 protein: CASSQEGSAYTEAFF
CDR3 DNA: TGCGCCAGCAGCCAAGAAGGGTCGGCTTACACTGAAGCTTTCTTT

D gene: -
J gene: TRBJ2-1
CDR3 length: 15
clone size: -
V gene: TRBV5-6
CDR3 protein: CASRPPGLGYNEQFF
CDR3 DNA: TGTGCCAGCAGACCTCCGGGACTTGGCTACAATGAGCAGTTCTTC

D gene: -
J gene: TRBJ2-1
CDR3 length: 14
clone size: -
V gene: TRBV20-1
CDR3 protein: CSARRSTGFNEQFF
CDR3 DNA: TGCAGTGCTAGAAGGTCCACAGGGTTTAATGAGCAGTTCTTC

D gene: -
J gene: TRBJ1-2
CDR3 length: 15
clone size: few
V gene: TRBV28
CDR3 protein: CASSITGTLPYGYTF
CDR3 DNA: TGTGCCAGCAGTATCACCGGGACACTACCTTATGGCTACACCTTC